The sequence of this T cell receptor beta chain was determined in a study of blood T cell repertoires in COVID-19. Study at large: COVID-19 samples collected from the United States, Italy and Spain covered acute and convalescent phases. The analysed material was cDNA or gDNA that came from T cells, B-cell-depleted T cells, or PBMCs.

As originally analysed: Reference gene primer amplification in the assay estimated nucleated cell counts. Clones were read by immunoSEQ multiplex PCR, and TCRdb kept only the in-frame ones, dropping some. The V and J calls and the clone size are those of that table, but D and trimming were determined from the DNA. The profile covers around 50,000 clones, with 80% to 90% appearing a single time and approximately 8% taken by the ten largest. V gave up 0 bases and J gave up 5 bases; unmatched junction bases: 5. The CDR3 loop spans 15 amino acids. Germline assignment: CDR1 SGDLS and CDR2 YYNGEE. This chain connects TRBV9 to TRBJ2-7; 10 nucleotides match TRBD2. This receptor was obtained from a man aged 50 to 60 with active COVID-19. Sequenced: peripheral blood. CDR3 amino acids: CASSVESGRADEQYF. CDR3 nucleotides: TGTGCCAGCAGCGTAGAGAGCGGGAGGGCTGACGAGCAGTACTTC. The full variable domain, rest sourced from reference TRBV9 and TRBJ2-7, is DSGVTQTPKHLITATGQRVTLRCSPRSGDLSVYWYQQSLDQGLQFLIQYYNGEERAKGNILERFSAQQFPDLHSELNLSSLELGDSALYFCASSVESGRADEQYFGPGTRLTVT.